The source of this T cell receptor beta chain is a study of radiotherapy plus CTLA-4 blockade in lung cancer. Study conclusions and caveats: Response was reportedly best predicted by early blood T cell clone dynamics, with interferon-beta.

This clone appeared a single time. Its antigen is not identified. Some clones are missing from TCRdb's copy, which holds only in-frame ones; the method was immunoSEQ multiplex PCR. The data contain 34,000 or so clones, under 85% of them singletons. Germline V gene data show CDR1 as SNHLY and CDR2 as FYNNEI. Trimming took 5 bases from V and 3 from J, leaving 6 bases between them. The CDR3 totals 12 residues. The TCR comes from a human donor with non-small cell lung cancer that progressed on radiotherapy plus ipilimumab. The sequences come from peripheral blood, collected from a patient treated with radiotherapy plus ipilimumab. The V and J genes are TRBV2 and TRBJ2-3; no clear D. The CDR3 sequence is CASSPQTDTQYF. CDR3 DNA: TGTGCCAGCAGTCCACAGACAGATACGCAGTATTTT.